This T cell receptor (beta chain) comes out of a study of early stage breast cancer tumors. About the research overall: Most invasive tumors, about 70% of the 16, were ER+/PR+/HER2-.

The data were produced by immunoSEQ multiplex PCR, yet TCRdb's version contains in-frame clones alone and is incomplete. The repertoire holds 70,000 or so clones, with more than 70% as singletons. Study-wide results and caveats: Compared with adjacent normal breast tissue, tumors showed roughly 2.5-fold greater T cell density and higher clonality. Most shared enriched TCRB sequences were commonly generated ones. In about 85% of the 16 patients, blood comparison separated tumor from normal breast.

The count of this clone is one. Antigen specificity is unknown. Germline values: CDR1 GTSNPN, CDR2 SVGIG (reference sequence). Losses at the gene ends were 1 base for V and 5 bases for J; bases not matched to a gene: 6. CDR3 length: 15 amino acids. Sequences were obtained from blood. This chain joins TRBV30 and TRBJ2-3; 10 bases agree with TRBD2. The TCR sequence derives from a person aged 40 to 50 with breast cancer. CDR3 DNA: TGTGCCTGGAGTGGGCCTAGCGGGAGTATAGATACGCAGTATTTT. As protein: CAWSGPSGSIDTQYF.